This TCR beta chain was obtained from a study of tumor and adjacent non-tumor tissue in lung cancer (dated by TCRdb to the late 2010s). For context, the study as a whole: Of the cohort, some 12 patients had adenocarcinoma, 2 had squamous cell carcinoma and 1 had small cell lung cancer. The roughly 15 enrolled patients, of whom approximately 10 were men and 5 were women, were aged about 30 to 85 years and were diagnosed with TNM stage I to III disease. In total, sequencing yielded 95 million to 150 million productive TCRbeta reads, which works out to an average of approximately 4 million reads per sample. Bulk TCRbeta repertoires were compared between lung tumor tissue and matched distant non-tumor lung tissue obtained from approximately 15 lung cancer patients. TCRbeta CDR3 sequencing was performed on roughly 32 paired specimens, with one tumor sample and one normal lung sample collected per patient. Study-wide conclusions, independent of this receptor: The methods do not name the sequencing platform or mention unique molecular identifiers. Because peripheral blood was not sequenced, blood TCRbeta repertoires in the lung cancer patients of the study were not examined. Tumor tissue showed significantly greater TCR diversity (inverse Simpson) than normal lung tissue (approximately 430 vs 150, P = 0.0075, Mann-Whitney U test). The top 100 clones made up a significantly larger cumulative share of the repertoire in normal lung than in tumor tissue. Only approximately 16 patients were included in the cohort, and the need for larger samples and more detailed clinical data was noted by the authors. Younger patients had significantly higher TCR diversity, and higher tumor TCR diversity was associated with shorter overall and disease-free survival.

Bulk unsorted tissue served as the source for RNA extraction, and RNA quality was assessed using a NanoDrop ND-1000 and an Agilent 2100. Normal lung samples were distant non-tumor tissue taken more than 3 cm from the tumor edge. All donors had newly diagnosed lung cancer, had not received prior chemotherapy, and were admitted for thoracic surgery in China between August and November 2014. Patients who had received previous radiotherapy or chemotherapy, or who had another concurrent cancer, were excluded from the study. Surgical tissue pieces of 1-2 cm3 were preserved in RNAlater solution and stored at -80 °C until use. In the case of this clonotype: Its target antigen remains unknown. The junction departs from germline at one end; a sequencing error may be responsible.

The CDR3 goes from the cysteine to the phenylalanine over 14 residues. Kept here is only the CDR3 DNA, which spans 42 bases and is read in frame from base 1. The germline V gene (reference sequence) specifies SGHKS as CDR1 and YYEKEE as CDR2. Preparation of the library involved multiplex PCR. The sequencer listed for this sample is Illumina HiSeq 2500. Following protocols modified from ARM-PCR, the researchers constructed TCRbeta libraries through three rounds of nested PCR with primers (Table S4). PCR products of 200-500 bp were gel-excised and purified with the QIAquick gel extraction kit before sequencing. In the source study's methods: Reads were cleaned with Trimmomatic, merged with FLASH into complete CDR3 sequences, and assigned to V(D)J germline segments with MiTCR. Clonal diversity was calculated as the inverse Simpson's index using VDJtools. A read counted as productive if the sequence was in-frame and lacked a premature stop codon. Clones were called with MiXCR by TCRdb after fastp trimmed the public reads at Q25, and only in-frame beta chains were retained. Every CDR3 protein is listed once, alongside the most common genes and DNA of its rows. The V and J calls shown here were made by TCRdb, not taken from the authors' results. The sample contains 40,000 to 45,000 distinct CDR3 sequences, more than 60% of them found a single time. The top ten clones comprise 19% of the sample.

The rearrangement combines TRBV5-5 with TRBJ2-7; TRBD2 is a weak D gene call, 6 bases matching. Sample: distant non-tumor lung tissue. The sequence came from a woman aged 40-49 years with non-small cell lung cancer. At the DNA level, the sequence is TGTGTCAGCAGCTTTGGCAGGGACTCCTACGAGCAGAACTTC. It translates as CVSSFGRDSYEQNF.